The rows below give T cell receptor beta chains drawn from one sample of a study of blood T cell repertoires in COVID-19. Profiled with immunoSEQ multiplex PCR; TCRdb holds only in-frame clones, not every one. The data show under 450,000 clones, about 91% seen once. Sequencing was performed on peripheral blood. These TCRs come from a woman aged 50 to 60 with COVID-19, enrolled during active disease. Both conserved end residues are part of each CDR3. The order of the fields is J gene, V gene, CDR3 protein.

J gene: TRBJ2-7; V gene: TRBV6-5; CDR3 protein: CASNQFGGLDEQYF
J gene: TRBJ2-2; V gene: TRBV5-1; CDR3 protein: CASSLAPRAGATGELFF
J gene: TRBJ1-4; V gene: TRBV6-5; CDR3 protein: CASNHQFGTNEKLFF
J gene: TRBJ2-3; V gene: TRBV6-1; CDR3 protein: CASSDRDRFTDTQYF
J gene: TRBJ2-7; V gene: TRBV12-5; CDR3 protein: CASAWGQGAYEQYF
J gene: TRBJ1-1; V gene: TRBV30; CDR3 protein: CAWSDYRGRDTEAFF
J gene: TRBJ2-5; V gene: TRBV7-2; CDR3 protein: CASSLQETQYF
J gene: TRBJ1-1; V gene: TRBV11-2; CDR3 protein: CASSLDGTGRAFF
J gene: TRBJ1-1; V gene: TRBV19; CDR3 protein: CASSIVVGAFKTEAFF
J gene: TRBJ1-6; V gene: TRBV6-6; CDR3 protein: CACQTVYNSPLHF
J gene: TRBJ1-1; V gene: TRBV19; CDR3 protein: CASSHRDRGNTEAFF
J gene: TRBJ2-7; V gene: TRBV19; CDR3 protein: CASSIGGFSSYEQYF
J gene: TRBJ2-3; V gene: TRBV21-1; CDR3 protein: CASSKSPGCTDTQYF
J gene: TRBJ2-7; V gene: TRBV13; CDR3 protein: CASSSAARVSSYEQYF
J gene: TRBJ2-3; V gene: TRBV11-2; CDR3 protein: CASGAASTDTQYF
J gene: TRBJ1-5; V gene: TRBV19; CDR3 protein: CASSLGPLRNQPQHF
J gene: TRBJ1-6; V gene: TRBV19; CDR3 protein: CASGTRRDSPLHF
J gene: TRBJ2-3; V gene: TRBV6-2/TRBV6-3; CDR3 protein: CASSSYRGTDTQYF
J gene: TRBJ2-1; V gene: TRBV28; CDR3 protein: CASSLSWRGLEEQFF
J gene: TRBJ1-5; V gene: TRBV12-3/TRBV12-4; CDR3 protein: CASSPSLNQPQHF
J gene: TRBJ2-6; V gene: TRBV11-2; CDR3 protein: CASSLRGRLQSGANVLTF
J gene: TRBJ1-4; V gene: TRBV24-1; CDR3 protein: CATSALDATNEKLFF
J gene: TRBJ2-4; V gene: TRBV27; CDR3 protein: CASSSSRRGLRIENIQYF
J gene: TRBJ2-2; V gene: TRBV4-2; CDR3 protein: CASSQGRDTGELFF
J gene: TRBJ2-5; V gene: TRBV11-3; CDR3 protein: CASSSRSGRAQYF
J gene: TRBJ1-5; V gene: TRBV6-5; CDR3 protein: CASRDTGSDQPQHF
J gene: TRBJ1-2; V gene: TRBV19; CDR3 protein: CASSDRVGYTF
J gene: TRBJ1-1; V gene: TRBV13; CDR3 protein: CVSSFGGGDTEAFF
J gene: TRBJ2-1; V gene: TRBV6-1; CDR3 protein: CASSVLPGLAGHEQFF
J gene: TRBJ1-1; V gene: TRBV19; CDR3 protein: CASSQGGGMNTEAFF
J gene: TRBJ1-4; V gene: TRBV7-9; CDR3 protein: CASSLGPGLLSPLFF
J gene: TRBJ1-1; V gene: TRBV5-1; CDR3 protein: CASSLSRGNTEAFF
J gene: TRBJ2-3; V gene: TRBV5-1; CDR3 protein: CASSRLGGVSTDTQYF
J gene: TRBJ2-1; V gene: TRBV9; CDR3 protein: CASSGLAGGPSYNEQFF
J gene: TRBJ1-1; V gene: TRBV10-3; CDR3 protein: CAAGLRGTEAFF
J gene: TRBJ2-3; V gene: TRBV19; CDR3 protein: CASITPGVGTQYF
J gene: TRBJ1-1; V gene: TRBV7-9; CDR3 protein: CAIKREGTNTEAFF
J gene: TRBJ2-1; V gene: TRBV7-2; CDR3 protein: CASSSSGGVRGEQFF
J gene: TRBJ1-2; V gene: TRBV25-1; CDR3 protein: CASSDAGGYGYTF
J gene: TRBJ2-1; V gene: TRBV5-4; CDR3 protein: CASSSGGPYNEQFF
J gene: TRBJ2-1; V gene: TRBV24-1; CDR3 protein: CATSDYGTKDNEQFF
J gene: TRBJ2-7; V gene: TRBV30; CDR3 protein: CAWRRGPGEQYF
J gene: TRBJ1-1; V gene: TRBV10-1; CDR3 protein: CASSDGQTDTEAFF
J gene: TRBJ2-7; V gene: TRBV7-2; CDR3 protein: CASSPYVAPYEQYF
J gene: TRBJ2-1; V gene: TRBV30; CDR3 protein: CAWRMTRHNEQFF
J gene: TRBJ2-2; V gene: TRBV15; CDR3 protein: CATSRALTENTGELFF
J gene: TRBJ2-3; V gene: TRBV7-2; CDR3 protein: CASSLGGGDTDTQYF
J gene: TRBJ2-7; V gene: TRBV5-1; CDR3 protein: CASSQRTGGSYEQYF
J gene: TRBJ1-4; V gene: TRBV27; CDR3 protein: CASSSYRETNEKLFF
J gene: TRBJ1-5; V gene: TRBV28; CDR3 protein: CASSGEGQPQHF
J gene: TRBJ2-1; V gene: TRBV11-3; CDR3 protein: CASSPRSGGGSYNEQFF
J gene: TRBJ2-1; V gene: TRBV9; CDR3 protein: CASSVGIQRGYNEQFF
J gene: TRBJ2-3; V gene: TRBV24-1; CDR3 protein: CATSDPQGDTQYF
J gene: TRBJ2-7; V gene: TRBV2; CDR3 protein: CASKPGGGNEQYF
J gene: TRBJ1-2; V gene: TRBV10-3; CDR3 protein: CATKGRDSRPSDYGYTF
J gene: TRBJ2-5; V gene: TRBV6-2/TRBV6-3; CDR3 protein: CASSSVATGETQYF
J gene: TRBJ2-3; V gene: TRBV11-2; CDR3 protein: CASSFSGEGTDTQYF
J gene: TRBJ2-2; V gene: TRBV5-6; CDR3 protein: CASSFGTLNTGELFF
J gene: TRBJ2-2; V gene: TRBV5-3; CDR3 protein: CARRRQGTLTNTGELFF